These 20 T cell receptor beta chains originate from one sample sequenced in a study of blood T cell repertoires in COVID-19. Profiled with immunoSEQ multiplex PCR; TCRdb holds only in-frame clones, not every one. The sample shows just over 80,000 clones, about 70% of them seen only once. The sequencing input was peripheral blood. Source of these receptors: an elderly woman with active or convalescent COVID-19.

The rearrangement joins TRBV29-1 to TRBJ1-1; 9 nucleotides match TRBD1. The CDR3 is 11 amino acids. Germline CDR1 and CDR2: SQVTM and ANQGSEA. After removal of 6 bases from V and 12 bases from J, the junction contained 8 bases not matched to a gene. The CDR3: CSVTTGGGSFF. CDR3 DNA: TGCAGCGTCACAACAGGGGGCGGCTCTTTCTTT.

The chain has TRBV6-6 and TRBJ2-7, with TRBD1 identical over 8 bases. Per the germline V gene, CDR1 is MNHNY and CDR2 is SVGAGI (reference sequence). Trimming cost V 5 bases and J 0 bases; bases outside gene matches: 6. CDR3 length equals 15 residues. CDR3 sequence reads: CASSGEDRASYEQYF. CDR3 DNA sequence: TGTGCCAGCAGTGGCGAGGACAGGGCCTCCTACGAGCAGTACTTC.

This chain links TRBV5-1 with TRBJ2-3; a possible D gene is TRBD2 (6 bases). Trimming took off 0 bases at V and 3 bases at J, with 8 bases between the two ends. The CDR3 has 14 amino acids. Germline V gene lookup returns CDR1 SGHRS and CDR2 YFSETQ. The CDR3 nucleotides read TGCGCCAGCAGCTTGGCCGGGGGAACAGATACGCAGTATTTT. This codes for CASSLAGGTDTQYF.

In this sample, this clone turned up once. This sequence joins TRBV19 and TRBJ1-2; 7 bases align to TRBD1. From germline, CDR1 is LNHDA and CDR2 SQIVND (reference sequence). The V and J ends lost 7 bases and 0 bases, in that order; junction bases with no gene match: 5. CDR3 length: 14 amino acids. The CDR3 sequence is CASTRTGTNYGYTF. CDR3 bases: TGTGCCAGTACCAGGACAGGAACTAACTATGGCTACACCTTC.

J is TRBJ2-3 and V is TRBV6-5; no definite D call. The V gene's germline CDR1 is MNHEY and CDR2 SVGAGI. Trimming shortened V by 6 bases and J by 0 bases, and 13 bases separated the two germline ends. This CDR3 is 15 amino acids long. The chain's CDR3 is CASSPGEASTDTQYF. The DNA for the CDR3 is TGTGCCAGCAGCCCCGGTGAAGCTAGCACAGATACGCAGTATTTT.

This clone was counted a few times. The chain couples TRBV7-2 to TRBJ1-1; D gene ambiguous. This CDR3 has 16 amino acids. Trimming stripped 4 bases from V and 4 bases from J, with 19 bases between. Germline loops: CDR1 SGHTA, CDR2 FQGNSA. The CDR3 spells CASSSLDPKRGTEAFF. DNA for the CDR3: TGTGCCAGCAGCTCTCTAGACCCCAAACGCGGCACTGAAGCTTTCTTT.

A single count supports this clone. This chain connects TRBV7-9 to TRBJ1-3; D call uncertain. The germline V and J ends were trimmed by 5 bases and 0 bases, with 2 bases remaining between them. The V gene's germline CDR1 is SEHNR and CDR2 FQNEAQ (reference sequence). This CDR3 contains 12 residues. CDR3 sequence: CASSLSGNTIYF. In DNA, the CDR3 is TGTGCCAGCAGCCTCTCTGGAAACACCATATATTTT. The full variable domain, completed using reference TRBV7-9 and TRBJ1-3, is DTGVSQNPRHKITKRGQNVTFRCDPISEHNRLYWYRQTLGQGPEFLTYFQNEAQLEKSRLLSDRFSAERPKGSFSTLEIQRTEQGDSAMYLCASSLSGNTIYFGEGSWLTVV.

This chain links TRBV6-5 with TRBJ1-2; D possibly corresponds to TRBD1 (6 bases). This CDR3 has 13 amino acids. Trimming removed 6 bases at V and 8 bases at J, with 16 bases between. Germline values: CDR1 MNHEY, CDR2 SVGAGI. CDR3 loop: CASSKAGANGYTF. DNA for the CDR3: TGTGCCAGCAGCAAGGCAGGGGCGAACGGCTACACCTTC.

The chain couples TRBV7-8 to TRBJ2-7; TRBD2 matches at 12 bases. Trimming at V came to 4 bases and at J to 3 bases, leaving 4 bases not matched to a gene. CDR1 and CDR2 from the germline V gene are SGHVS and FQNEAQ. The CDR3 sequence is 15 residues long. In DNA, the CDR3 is TGTGCCAGCAGCTCAGGACTAGCGGGGAGCTACGAGCAGTACTTC. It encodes CASSSGLAGSYEQYF.

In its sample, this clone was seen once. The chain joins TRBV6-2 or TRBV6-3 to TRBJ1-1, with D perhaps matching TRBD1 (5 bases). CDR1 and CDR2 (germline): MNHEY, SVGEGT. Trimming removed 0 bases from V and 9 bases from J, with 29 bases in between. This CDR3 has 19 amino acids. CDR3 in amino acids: CASSYSKLGQGGNRMKAFF. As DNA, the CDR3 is TGTGCCAGCAGTTACTCGAAGCTTGGTCAGGGTGGTAACCGTATGAAAGCTTTCTTT.

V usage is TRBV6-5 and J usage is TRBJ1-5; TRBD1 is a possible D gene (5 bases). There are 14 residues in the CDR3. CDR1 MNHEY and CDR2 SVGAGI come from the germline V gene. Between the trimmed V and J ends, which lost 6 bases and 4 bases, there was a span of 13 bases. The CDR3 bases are TGTGCCAGCAGCCTACATGGGGGGAATCAGCCCCAGCATTTT. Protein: CASSLHGGNQPQHF.

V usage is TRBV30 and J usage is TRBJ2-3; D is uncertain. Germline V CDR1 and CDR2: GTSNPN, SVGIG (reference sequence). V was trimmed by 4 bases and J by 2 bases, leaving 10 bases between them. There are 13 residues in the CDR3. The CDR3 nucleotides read TGTGCCTGGACTCTGATAGACACAGATACGCAGTATTTT. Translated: CAWTLIDTDTQYF.

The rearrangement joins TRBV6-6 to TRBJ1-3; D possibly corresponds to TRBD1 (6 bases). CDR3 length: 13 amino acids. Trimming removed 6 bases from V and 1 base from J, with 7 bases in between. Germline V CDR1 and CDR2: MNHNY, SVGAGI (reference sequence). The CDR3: CASRTGSGNTIYF. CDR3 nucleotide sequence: TGTGCCAGCAGGACAGGATCTGGAAACACCATATATTTT.

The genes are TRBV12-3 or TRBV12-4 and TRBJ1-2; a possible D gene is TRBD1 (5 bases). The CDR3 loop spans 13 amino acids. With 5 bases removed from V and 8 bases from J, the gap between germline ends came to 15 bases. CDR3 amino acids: CASSRPGAQGYTF. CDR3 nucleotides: TGTGCCAGCAGTCGACCTGGGGCGCAGGGCTACACCTTC.

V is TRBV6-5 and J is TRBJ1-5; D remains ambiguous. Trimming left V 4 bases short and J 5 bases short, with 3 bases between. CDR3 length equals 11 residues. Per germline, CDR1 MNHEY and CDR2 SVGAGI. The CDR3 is CASSSDQPQHF. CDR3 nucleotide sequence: TGTGCCAGCAGTTCGGATCAGCCCCAGCATTTT.

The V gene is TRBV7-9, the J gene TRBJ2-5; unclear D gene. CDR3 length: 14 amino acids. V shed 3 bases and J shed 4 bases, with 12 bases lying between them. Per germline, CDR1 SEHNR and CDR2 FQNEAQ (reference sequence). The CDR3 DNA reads TGTGCCAGCAGCTTTTTAGCAACGGGAGAGACCCAGTACTTC. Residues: CASSFLATGETQYF. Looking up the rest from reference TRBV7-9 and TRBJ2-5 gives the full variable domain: DTGVSQNPRHKITKRGQNVTFRCDPISEHNRLYWYRQTLGQGPEFLTYFQNEAQLEKSRLLSDRFSAERPKGSFSTLEIQRTEQGDSAMYLCASSFLATGETQYFGPGTRLLVL.

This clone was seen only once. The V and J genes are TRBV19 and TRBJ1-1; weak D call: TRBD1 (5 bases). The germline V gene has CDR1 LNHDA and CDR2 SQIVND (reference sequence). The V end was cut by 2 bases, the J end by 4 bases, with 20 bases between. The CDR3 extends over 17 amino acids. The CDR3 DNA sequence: TGTGCCAGTAGTATAATTTTTCGGGCCCGGGGGAGCACTGAAGCTTTCTTT. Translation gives CASSIIFRARGSTEAFF.

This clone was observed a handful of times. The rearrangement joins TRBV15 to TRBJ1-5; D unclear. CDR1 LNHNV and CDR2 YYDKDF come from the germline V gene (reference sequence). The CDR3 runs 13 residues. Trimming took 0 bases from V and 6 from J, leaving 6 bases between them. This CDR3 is CATSRELVQPQHF. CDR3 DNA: TGTGCCACCAGCAGAGAACTAGTTCAGCCCCAGCATTTT.

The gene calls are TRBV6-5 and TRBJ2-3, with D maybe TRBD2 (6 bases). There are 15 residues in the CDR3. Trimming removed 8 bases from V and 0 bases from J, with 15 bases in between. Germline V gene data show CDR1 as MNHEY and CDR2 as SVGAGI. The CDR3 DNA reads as TGTGCCAGCTCTCGGGGTAGCGGTAGCACAGATACGCAGTATTTT. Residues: CASSRGSGSTDTQYF.

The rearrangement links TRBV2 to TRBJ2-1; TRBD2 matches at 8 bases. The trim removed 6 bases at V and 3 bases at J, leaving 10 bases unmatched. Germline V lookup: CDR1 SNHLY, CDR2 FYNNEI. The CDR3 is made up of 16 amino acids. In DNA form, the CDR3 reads TGTGCCAGCAGCGCAATGGTGCGGGGGGACTACAATGAGCAGTTCTTC. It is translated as CASSAMVRGDYNEQFF.